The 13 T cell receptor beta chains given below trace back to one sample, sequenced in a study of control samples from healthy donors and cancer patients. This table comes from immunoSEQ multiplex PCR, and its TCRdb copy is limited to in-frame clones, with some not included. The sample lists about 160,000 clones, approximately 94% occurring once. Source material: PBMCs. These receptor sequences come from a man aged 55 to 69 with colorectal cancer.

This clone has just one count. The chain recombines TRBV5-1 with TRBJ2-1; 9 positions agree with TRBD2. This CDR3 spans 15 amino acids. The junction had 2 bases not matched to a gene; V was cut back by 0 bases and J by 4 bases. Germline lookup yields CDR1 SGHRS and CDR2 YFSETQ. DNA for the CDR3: TGCGCCAGCAGCTTGGGTAGCGGGGGTTACAATGAGCAGTTCTTC. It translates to CASSLGSGGYNEQFF.

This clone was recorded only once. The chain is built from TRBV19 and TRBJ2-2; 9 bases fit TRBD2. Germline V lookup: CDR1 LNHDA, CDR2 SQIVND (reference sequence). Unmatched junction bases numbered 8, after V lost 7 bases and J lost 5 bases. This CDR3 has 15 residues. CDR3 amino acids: CASTPAGGVTGELFF. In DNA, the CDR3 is TGTGCCAGTACTCCAGCGGGGGGTGTGACCGGGGAGCTGTTTTTT.

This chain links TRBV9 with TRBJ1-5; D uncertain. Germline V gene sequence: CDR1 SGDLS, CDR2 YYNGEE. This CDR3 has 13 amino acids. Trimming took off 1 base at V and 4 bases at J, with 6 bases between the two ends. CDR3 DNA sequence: TGTGCCAGCAGCGTAAGAGGGAATCAGCCCCAGCATTTT. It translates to CASSVRGNQPQHF. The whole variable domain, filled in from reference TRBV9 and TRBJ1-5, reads DSGVTQTPKHLITATGQRVTLRCSPRSGDLSVYWYQQSLDQGLQFLIQYYNGEERAKGNILERFSAQQFPDLHSELNLSSLELGDSALYFCASSVRGNQPQHFGDGTRLSIL.

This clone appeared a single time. CDR3 protein: CASSLEGLGDTQYF. The CDR3 nucleotides read TGTGCCAGCAGCTTGGAGGGGTTAGGAGATACGCAGTATTTT. The genes are TRBV7-9 and TRBJ2-3, with D maybe TRBD2 (6 bases). V was pared by 3 bases and J by 5 bases, with 12 bases between. The CDR3 has 14 residues. The germline V gene encodes CDR1 SEHNR and CDR2 FQNEAQ (reference sequence). The full variable domain, rest sourced from reference TRBV7-9 and TRBJ2-3, is DTGVSQNPRHKITKRGQNVTFRCDPISEHNRLYWYRQTLGQGPEFLTYFQNEAQLEKSRLLSDRFSAERPKGSFSTLEIQRTEQGDSAMYLCASSLEGLGDTQYFGPGTRLTVL.

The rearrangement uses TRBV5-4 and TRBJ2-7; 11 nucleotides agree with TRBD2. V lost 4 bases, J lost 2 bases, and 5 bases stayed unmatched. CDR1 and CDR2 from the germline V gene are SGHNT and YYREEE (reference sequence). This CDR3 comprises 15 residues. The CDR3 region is CASSPGTSGPYEQYF. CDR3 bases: TGTGCCAGCAGCCCCGGGACTAGCGGCCCCTACGAGCAGTACTTC.

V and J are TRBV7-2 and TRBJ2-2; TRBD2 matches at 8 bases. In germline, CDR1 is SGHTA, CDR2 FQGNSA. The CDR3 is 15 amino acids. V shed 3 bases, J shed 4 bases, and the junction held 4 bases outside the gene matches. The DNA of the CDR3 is TGTGCCAGCAGCTTTGCGGGGGGTTCCACCGGGGAGCTGTTTTTT. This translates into CASSFAGGSTGELFF.

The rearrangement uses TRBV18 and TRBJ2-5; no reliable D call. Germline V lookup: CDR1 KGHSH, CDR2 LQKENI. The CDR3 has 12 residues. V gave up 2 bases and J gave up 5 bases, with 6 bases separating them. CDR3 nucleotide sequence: TGTGCCAGCTCACCAGGGCTGGAGACCCAGTACTTC. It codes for CASSPGLETQYF.

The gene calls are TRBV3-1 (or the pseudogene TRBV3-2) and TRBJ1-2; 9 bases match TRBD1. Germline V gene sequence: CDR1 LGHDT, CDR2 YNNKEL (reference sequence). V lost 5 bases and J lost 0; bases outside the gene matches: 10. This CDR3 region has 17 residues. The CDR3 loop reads CASSFGTGRMTNYGYTF. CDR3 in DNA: TGTGCCAGCAGCTTCGGGACAGGGAGAATGACTAACTATGGCTACACCTTC.

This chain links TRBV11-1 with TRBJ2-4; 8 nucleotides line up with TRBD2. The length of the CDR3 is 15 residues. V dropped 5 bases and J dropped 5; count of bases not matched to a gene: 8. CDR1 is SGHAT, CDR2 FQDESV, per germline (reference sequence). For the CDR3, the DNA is TGTGCCAGCAGCCTCGTCGGGGGGGGTCAAAACATTCAGTACTTC. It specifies CASSLVGGGQNIQYF.

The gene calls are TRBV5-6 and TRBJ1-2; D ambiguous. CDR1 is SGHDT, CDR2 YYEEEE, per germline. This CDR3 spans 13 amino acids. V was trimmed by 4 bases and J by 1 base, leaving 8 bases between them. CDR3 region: CASSQSRNYGYTF. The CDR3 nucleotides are TGTGCCAGCAGCCAGTCGCGTAACTATGGCTACACCTTC.

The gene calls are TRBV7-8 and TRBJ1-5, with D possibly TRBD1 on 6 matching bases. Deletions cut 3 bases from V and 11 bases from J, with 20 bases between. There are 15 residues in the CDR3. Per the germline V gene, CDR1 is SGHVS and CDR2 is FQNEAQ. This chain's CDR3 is CASSFNAGAQRAQHF. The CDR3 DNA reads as TGTGCCAGCAGCTTCAATGCAGGGGCCCAGCGGGCCCAGCATTTT.

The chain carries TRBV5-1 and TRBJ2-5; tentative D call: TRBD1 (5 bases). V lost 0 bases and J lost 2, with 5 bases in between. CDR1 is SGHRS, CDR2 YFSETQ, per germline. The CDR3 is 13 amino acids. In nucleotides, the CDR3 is TGCGCCAGCAGCTTGGGACAGCAAGAGACCCAGTACTTC. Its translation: CASSLGQQETQYF.

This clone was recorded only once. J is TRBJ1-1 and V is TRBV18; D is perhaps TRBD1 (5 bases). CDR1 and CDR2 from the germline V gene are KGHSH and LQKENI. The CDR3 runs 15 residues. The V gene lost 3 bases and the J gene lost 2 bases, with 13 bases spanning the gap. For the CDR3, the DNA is TGTGCCAGCTCACCTTCGGCAGGGCCCAACACTGAAGCTTTCTTT. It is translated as CASSPSAGPNTEAFF.